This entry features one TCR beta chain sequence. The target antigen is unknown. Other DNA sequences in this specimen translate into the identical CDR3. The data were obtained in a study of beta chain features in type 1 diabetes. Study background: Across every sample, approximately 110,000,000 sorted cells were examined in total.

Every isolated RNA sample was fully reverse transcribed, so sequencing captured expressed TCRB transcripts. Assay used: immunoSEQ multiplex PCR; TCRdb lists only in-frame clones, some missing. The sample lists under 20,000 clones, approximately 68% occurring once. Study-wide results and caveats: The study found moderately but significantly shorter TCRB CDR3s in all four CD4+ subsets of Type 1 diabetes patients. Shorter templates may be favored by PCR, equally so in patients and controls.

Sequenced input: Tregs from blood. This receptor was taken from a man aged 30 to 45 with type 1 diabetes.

The CDR3 sequence is CASSRQGAGEQYF. The CDR3 DNA reads as TGTGCCAGCAGTCGACAGGGGGCTGGCGAGCAGTACTTC. V and J are TRBV6-5 and TRBJ2-7, with 10 nucleotides matching TRBD1. CDR1 and CDR2 (germline): MNHEY, SVGAGI. V was pared by 5 bases and J by 6 bases, with 4 bases of the junction left unmatched. The CDR3 runs to 13 residues.